Below, 6 T cell receptor beta chains from the same sample are listed, as sequenced in a study of blood T cells in healthy people across ages. Through a sample-barcoded 5' primer and a J-beta primer mix, a second PCR was run for roughly 6 to 11 cycles. Using its own MiXCR run on the 5' RACE reads, TCRdb lists one record per CDR3 protein. Of about 680,000 distinct CDR3 sequences in the sample, 49% were seen once. Sequences were obtained from blood. The receptors were gathered from a woman in her fifties or sixties in good health.

This chain connects TRBV14 to TRBJ2-7, with 12 bases identical to TRBD2. The CDR3 length is 17 residues. Losses at the gene ends were 4 bases for V and 5 bases for J; bases not matched to a gene: 12. Germline CDR1 SGHDN, CDR2 FVKESK. The DNA of the CDR3 is TGTGCCAGCAGCCCCCGGACTAGCGGGGCTAAAAAAAACGAGCAGTACTTC. Its protein is CASSPRTSGAKKNEQYF. The variable domain in full, completed from reference TRBV14 and TRBJ2-7, reads EAGVTQFPSHSVIEKGQTVTLRCDPISGHDNLYWYRRVMGKEIKFLLHFVKESKQDESGMPNNRFLAERTGGTYSTLKVQPAELEDSGVYFCASSPRTSGAKKNEQYFGPGTRLTVT.

The V gene is TRBV28, the J gene TRBJ2-3; perhaps TRBD2 as D (6 bases). V lost 4 bases to trimming and J lost 4 bases, with 12 bases between them. The CDR3 runs 14 residues. Germline V gene sequence: CDR1 MDHEN, CDR2 SYDVKM. The CDR3 spells CASSYGGIADTQYF. DNA for the CDR3: TGTGCCAGCAGTTACGGAGGGATCGCAGATACGCAGTATTTT.

This rearrangement joins TRBV29-1 to TRBJ2-7, with D uncertain. This CDR3 contains 11 residues. Germline CDR1 SQVTM, CDR2 ANQGSEA. V dropped 7 bases and J dropped 0 bases, with 7 bases sitting between them. CDR3 nucleotides: TGCAGCGCCACGGCCTCCTACGAGCAGTACTTC. Protein product: CSATASYEQYF.

The chain couples TRBV7-2 to TRBJ2-5; TRBD2 matches at 9 bases. V lost 5 bases, J lost 2 bases, and 6 bases stayed unmatched. Germline CDR1 reads SGHTA; CDR2 reads FQGNSA. The CDR3 contains 15 residues. The CDR3 nucleotides are TGTGCCAGCAGCGCGGGGACTAGCCTTCAAGAGACCCAGTACTTC. Translation gives CASSAGTSLQETQYF. Full variable domain (remainder filled in from reference TRBV7-2 and TRBJ2-5): GAGVSQSPSNKVTEKGKDVELRCDPISGHTALYWYRQSLGQGLEFLIYFQGNSAPDKSGLPSDRFSAERTGGSVSTLTIQRTQQEDSAVYLCASSAGTSLQETQYFGPGTRLLVL.

This chain joins TRBV20-1 and TRBJ2-4; D may be TRBD1 (6 bases). Between the trimmed V and J ends, which lost 6 bases and 0 bases, there was a span of 21 bases. This CDR3 is built from 17 residues. In germline, CDR1 is DFQATT, CDR2 SNEGSKA (reference sequence). The DNA of the CDR3 is TGCAGTGCGTGGACCGCGACAGGACAGATAGCCAAAAACATTCAGTACTTC. Residues: CSAWTATGQIAKNIQYF.

The chain combines TRBV28 with TRBJ2-7, with 9 nucleotides matching TRBD2. After removal of 2 bases from V and 0 bases from J, the junction contained 8 bases not matched to a gene. The CDR3 extends over 17 amino acids. Per the germline V gene, CDR1 is MDHEN and CDR2 is SYDVKM. The chain's CDR3 is CASSLLASGTFSYEQYF. DNA of the CDR3: TGTGCCAGCAGTTTACTGGCTAGCGGGACTTTCTCCTACGAGCAGTACTTC.